These 27 T cell receptor beta chains originate from one sample sequenced in a study of shared clonotypes between healthy human individuals. Data came from immunoSEQ multiplex PCR; TCRdb stores just in-frame clones and leaves some out. The sample comprises approximately 1.5 million clones, 98% of which are singletons, and around 0.33% rests with the top ten. Sequenced material: naive CD4+ T cells sorted from blood. Indicated subset: CD45RA+ positively selected. These receptor sequences come from a man under 40 in good health.

The chain joins TRBV7-6 to TRBJ2-4; 9 bases map to TRBD1. J lost 6 bases, V lost 3 bases, and 0 bases had no gene match. The V gene's germline CDR1 is SGHVS and CDR2 FNYEAQ. The CDR3 is 13 amino acids. The DNA for the CDR3 is TGTGCCAGCAGCTTGGGACAGGGAAACATTCAGTACTTC. This encodes CASSLGQGNIQYF. Filled out from reference TRBV7-6 and TRBJ2-4, the complete variable domain reads GAGVSQSPRYKVTKRGQDVALRCDPISGHVSLYWYRQALGQGPEFLTYFNYEAQQDKSGLPNDRFSAERPEGSISTLTIQRTEQRDSAMYRCASSLGQGNIQYFGAGTRLSVL.

The chain employs TRBV5-4 and TRBJ2-2; the D call may be TRBD1 or TRBD2 (5 bases each). The CDR3 runs to 13 residues. Trimming cost V 4 bases and J 9 bases, with 13 bases left between them. Germline CDR1 SGHNT, CDR2 YYREEE (reference sequence). The CDR3 bases are TGTGCCAGCAGCACGGGGCAAGGGAGGGAGCTGTTTTTT. Amino acids: CASSTGQGRELFF. Looking up the rest from reference TRBV5-4 and TRBJ2-2 gives the full variable domain: ETGVTQSPTHLIKTRGQQVTLRCSSQSGHNTVSWYQQALGQGPQFIFQYYREEENGRGNFPPRFSGLQFPNYSSELNVNALELDDSALYLCASSTGQGRELFFGEGSRLTVL.

The chain combines TRBV7-8 with TRBJ1-5, with TRBD1 matching over 7 bases. CDR1 SGHVS and CDR2 FQNEAQ come from the germline V gene. The CDR3 is made up of 15 amino acids. V dropped 4 bases and J dropped 3; count of bases not matched to a gene: 6. CDR3 residues: CASSSYDRDNQPQHF. DNA of the CDR3: TGTGCCAGCAGCTCATATGACAGGGACAATCAGCCCCAGCATTTT.

The gene calls are TRBV27 and TRBJ2-1, with D possibly TRBD1 on 6 matching bases. The ends were cut back, 5 bases at V and 0 bases at J, with 20 bases in the middle. The germline V gene has CDR1 MNHEY and CDR2 SMNVEV (reference sequence). This CDR3 has 18 amino acids. Here the CDR3 reads CASSIRPPRGGSYNEQFF. In DNA, the CDR3 is TGTGCCAGCAGTATTCGCCCACCACGAGGGGGCTCCTACAATGAGCAGTTCTTC.

The chain combines TRBV5-1 with TRBJ2-3, with D possibly matching TRBD2 (6 bases). CDR1 and CDR2 from the germline V gene are SGHRS and YFSETQ. V was cut by 2 bases and J by 0 bases, with 10 bases left in between. The CDR3 runs to 15 residues. The CDR3 DNA follows: TGCGCCAGCAGCTTATACGGGACTAGCACAGATACGCAGTATTTT. Protein sequence: CASSLYGTSTDTQYF.

The V gene is TRBV9, the J gene TRBJ2-1; 10 bases are a match to TRBD2. The J segment lost 4 bases and the V segment lost 0 bases, leaving 7 bases of the junction unmatched. The CDR3 is 17 amino acids. CDR1 SGDLS and CDR2 YYNGEE come from the germline V gene. DNA for the CDR3: TGTGCCAGCAGCGTAGGGGATAGCGGGAGGCAATACAATGAGCAGTTCTTC. Protein: CASSVGDSGRQYNEQFF.

J is TRBJ2-1 and V is TRBV5-1; possibly TRBD1 for D (6 bases). This CDR3 contains 13 residues. Germline V lookup: CDR1 SGHRS, CDR2 YFSETQ. Trimming took 1 base from V and 9 from J, leaving 11 bases between them. The CDR3 nucleotides read TGCGCCAGCAGCTTGCAACAGGGTCGTGAGCAGTTCTTC. Protein: CASSLQQGREQFF.

The chain uses TRBV18 and TRBJ2-1; no definite D call. V lost 7 bases and J lost 4, with 11 bases in between. CDR3 length: 13 residues. Germline CDR1 is KGHSH and CDR2 is LQKENI. In DNA form, the CDR3 reads TGTGCCAGCTTCCTCGGAAGGTACAATGAGCAGTTCTTC. The encoded protein is CASFLGRYNEQFF. The full variable domain, completed using reference TRBV18 and TRBJ2-1, is NAGVMQNPRHLVRRRGQEARLRCSPMKGHSHVYWYRQLPEEGLKFMVYLQKENIIDESGMPKERFSAEFPKEGPSILRIQQVVRGDSAAYFCASFLGRYNEQFFGPGTRLTVL.

This chain links TRBV10-1 with TRBJ1-3; D may be TRBD1 (6 bases). V was cut by 6 bases and J by 1 base, with 10 bases left in between. Germline V CDR1 and CDR2: WNHNN, SYGVQD (reference sequence). This CDR3 spans 14 amino acids. The CDR3 DNA follows: TGCGCCAGCAGCTCCGGGACATCTGGAAACACCATATATTTT. This sequence encodes CASSSGTSGNTIYF.

CDR3 in DNA: TGTGCCAGCAGTGAATGGCGGGAAAACATTCAGTACTTC. It is translated as CASSEWRENIQYF. This chain joins TRBV2 and TRBJ2-4; maybe TRBD2 (5 bases). Per the germline V gene, CDR1 is SNHLY and CDR2 is FYNNEI. The V gene lost 2 bases and the J gene lost 5 bases, with 7 bases spanning the gap. The CDR3 loop spans 13 amino acids.

This chain uses TRBV18 with TRBJ2-1; 10 bases agree with TRBD1. CDR3 length: 15 residues. Germline CDR1 reads KGHSH; CDR2 reads LQKENI. With V trimmed by 4 bases and J by 3 bases, 3 bases remained unmatched. CDR3 protein: CASSRTGGGYNEQFF. In DNA form, the CDR3 reads TGTGCCAGCTCACGGACAGGGGGAGGCTACAATGAGCAGTTCTTC.

This clone was observed a single time. The J gene is TRBJ2-3, the V gene TRBV6-5; D remains unclear. V lost 6 bases, J lost 6 bases, and 16 bases lay in between. The CDR3 contains 14 residues. The V gene's germline CDR1 is MNHEY and CDR2 SVGAGI. The chain's CDR3 is CASRNSGVRDTQYF. CDR3 DNA: TGTGCCAGCAGGAACAGTGGCGTGAGGGATACGCAGTATTTT.

Comments on this clone: Other nucleotide sequences in the sample specify the same CDR3. V and J are TRBV5-1 and TRBJ2-7, with 8 bases that match TRBD1. The germline V gene has CDR1 SGHRS and CDR2 YFSETQ. Germline trimming cut 5 bases from V and 3 bases from J; bases unmatched to any gene: 4. The CDR3 totals 13 residues. CDR3 DNA: TGCGCCAGCAGTCGGGACAGGAGCTACGAGCAGTACTTC. It codes for CASSRDRSYEQYF.

The chain uses TRBV7-9 and TRBJ2-2, with TRBD2 matching over 8 bases. Germline V gene sequence: CDR1 SEHNR, CDR2 FQNEAQ (reference sequence). Unmatched junction bases numbered 10, after V lost 4 bases and J lost 0 bases. The CDR3 loop spans 18 amino acids. CDR3 sequence (DNA): TGTGCCAGCAGCTGGGGCGGGCTAGCGGGTACGAACACCGGGGAGCTGTTTTTT. Its translation is CASSWGGLAGTNTGELFF.

The chain combines TRBV6-6 with TRBJ2-7; possibly TRBD1 for D (5 bases). In germline, CDR1 is MNHNY, CDR2 SVGAGI (reference sequence). CDR3 length: 14 amino acids. Trimming removed 7 bases at V and 3 bases at J, with 16 bases between. The CDR3 sequence is CASTKDNLLYEQYF. The CDR3 DNA sequence: TGTGCCAGCACGAAGGACAATCTCCTCTACGAGCAGTACTTC.

The V and J genes are TRBV5-1 and TRBJ2-3; D unresolved. The CDR3 totals 11 residues. The V end lost 4 bases, the J end lost 5 bases, and 5 bases lay between the germline ends. From germline, CDR1 is SGHRS and CDR2 YFSETQ. Here the CDR3 DNA reads TGCGCCAGCAGCCAGATAGATACGCAGTATTTT. Its protein is CASSQIDTQYF.

The CDR3: CASSYSRGGWNQPQHF. CDR3 nucleotide sequence: TGTGCCAGCAGTTACTCGAGGGGGGGCTGGAATCAGCCCCAGCATTTT. The chain uses TRBV6-5 and TRBJ1-5, with TRBD1 as a possible D gene (6 bases). This CDR3 comprises 16 residues. With 0 bases removed from V and 4 bases from J, the gap between germline ends came to 13 bases. Germline V gene sequence: CDR1 MNHEY, CDR2 SVGAGI.

V gene TRBV11-2 combines with J gene TRBJ2-2; TRBD2 agrees at 7 bases. Germline V gene sequence: CDR1 SGHAT, CDR2 FQNNGV. The length of the CDR3 is 17 residues. J was trimmed by 7 bases and V by 1 base; bases with no gene match: 12. DNA for the CDR3: TGTGCCAGCAGCTTAGGTGCGGGAGCGGGATTTGGCGGGGAGCTGTTTTTT. Translated, it gives CASSLGAGAGFGGELFF.

V and J are TRBV2 and TRBJ2-6; 8 positions agree with TRBD2. V trimming: 8 bases; J trimming: 0 bases; junction bases outside the gene matches: 9. CDR3 length: 17 residues. Germline V gene lookup returns CDR1 SNHLY and CDR2 FYNNEI. CDR3 nucleotide sequence: TGTGCCAGCTTGGGGCTAGCGGGTAGCTCTGGGGCCAACGTCCTGACTTTC. Amino acid sequence: CASLGLAGSSGANVLTF.

The CDR3 DNA reads as TGTGCCATACGTGGGGCGGGAGTCTGGACCGGGGAGCTGTTTTTT. This gives the protein CAIRGAGVWTGELFF. This sequence joins TRBV7-9 and TRBJ2-2, with 7 positions matching TRBD2. Germline assignment: CDR1 SEHNR and CDR2 FQNEAQ (reference sequence). Trimming took 10 bases from V and 5 from J; bases not matched to a gene: 13. The CDR3 consists of 15 residues.

The rearrangement uses TRBV27 and TRBJ2-7, with 9 positions matching TRBD2. The CDR3 spans 14 residues. Per germline, CDR1 MNHEY and CDR2 SMNVEV (reference sequence). With 6 bases clipped from V and 2 bases from J, the junction kept 5 bases outside the gene matches. CDR3 loop: CASRPSGTAYEQYF. CDR3 coding DNA: TGTGCCAGCAGACCTAGCGGGACCGCCTACGAGCAGTACTTC.

The chain recombines TRBV11-3 with TRBJ2-1; no firm D call. Germline CDR1 SGHNT, CDR2 YENEEA. V was cut by 3 bases and J by 2 bases, with 11 bases left in between. The CDR3 is 15 amino acids. CDR3 nucleotides: TGTGCCAGCAGCTTTGGGCCTATTACCTACAATGAGCAGTTCTTC. This encodes CASSFGPITYNEQFF.

The genes are TRBV11-1 and TRBJ1-2; 8 bases are shared with TRBD1. V shed 5 bases and J 1 base; nucleotides not matched to a gene: 6. Germline CDR1 is SGHAT and CDR2 is FQDESV (reference sequence). The length of the CDR3 is 15 residues. CDR3 coding DNA: TGTGCCAGCAGCGTTCTGGGACAGGTTAACTATGGCTACACCTTC. It encodes CASSVLGQVNYGYTF.

The J gene is TRBJ1-2, the V gene TRBV18; D possibly corresponds to TRBD1 (5 bases). This CDR3 contains 14 residues. V lost 5 bases and J 0 bases, leaving 10 bases between the germline ends. Germline lookup yields CDR1 KGHSH and CDR2 LQKENI. CDR3 coding DNA: TGTGCCAGCTCAAGGGACGGTGCTAACTATGGCTACACCTTC. Its translation: CASSRDGANYGYTF.

This clone was detected once. This rearrangement joins TRBV18 to TRBJ2-7; TRBD1 matches at 7 bases. Germline trimming cut 4 bases from V and 3 bases from J; bases unmatched to any gene: 3. CDR3 size: 13 residues. Germline values: CDR1 KGHSH, CDR2 LQKENI. CDR3 bases: TGTGCCAGCTCACTGGGACAGTTCTACGAGCAGTACTTC. Residues: CASSLGQFYEQYF.

V gene TRBV10-3 combines with J gene TRBJ2-7; no clear D. Germline values: CDR1 ENHRY, CDR2 SYGVKD. This CDR3 is 15 amino acids long. V lost 2 bases and J 7 bases, leaving 18 bases between the germline ends. This chain's CDR3 is CAISERAAYPREQYF. The CDR3 DNA reads as TGTGCCATCAGTGAGAGAGCAGCCTATCCTCGAGAGCAGTACTTC.

The CDR3 bases are TGTGCCAGCAGAAAGGGGGGTTCGGCAGATACGCAGTATTTT. Amino acid sequence: CASRKGGSADTQYF. The rearrangement joins TRBV7-2 to TRBJ2-3; D might be TRBD1 or TRBD2, each matching 6 bases. The CDR3 has 14 amino acids. V lost 6 bases to trimming and J lost 4 bases, with 14 bases between them. The V gene's germline CDR1 is SGHTA and CDR2 FQGNSA. Full variable domain (missing parts from reference TRBV7-2 and TRBJ2-3): GAGVSQSPSNKVTEKGKDVELRCDPISGHTALYWYRQSLGQGLEFLIYFQGNSAPDKSGLPSDRFSAERTGGSVSTLTIQRTQQEDSAVYLCASRKGGSADTQYFGPGTRLTVL.